The clone carrying this TCR beta chain was detected ten times or more. These data come from a study of CDR3 diversity in severe acne. TCRdb redid the calling of the PCR reads with MiXCR, one entry per CDR3 protein. The table includes tens of thousands of distinct CDR3 sequences, about 53% detected once. Germline-derived CDR1 and CDR2 are MNHEY and SMNVEV (reference sequence). The CDR3 contains 13 residues. The V and J ends lost 4 bases and 4 bases respectively, with 10 bases between them. The sequence came from a male donor with severe acne vulgaris. This sequence joins TRBV27 and TRBJ1-2; perhaps TRBD1 as D (5 bases). The source material was blood. CDR3 coding DNA: TGTGCCAGCAGTTCGGGGGTAGGCTATGGCTACACCTTC. It is translated as CASSSGVGYGYTF.